The subject of this entry is one T cell receptor (beta chain). This sample is drawn from a study of chemoradiotherapy in HPV16-positive cancers. The CDR3 spans 14 residues. Trimming took 8 bases from V and 7 from J; bases not matched to a gene: 8. In germline, CDR1 is MGHDK, CDR2 SYGVNS. TCRdb keeps only in-frame clones here, not all; method: immunoSEQ multiplex PCR. The sample lists about 7,000 clones; 60% to 80% were seen once. The chain has TRBV25-1 and TRBJ1-4; TRBD1 aligns across 9 bases. Specimen collection occurred from a patient who underwent chemoradiotherapy. This TCR derives from a human donor with HPV-associated anogenital cancer. The CDR3 reads CASSRTGVREKLFF. The CDR3 bases are TGTGCCAGCTCCCGGACAGGGGTACGTGAAAAACTGTTTTTT.